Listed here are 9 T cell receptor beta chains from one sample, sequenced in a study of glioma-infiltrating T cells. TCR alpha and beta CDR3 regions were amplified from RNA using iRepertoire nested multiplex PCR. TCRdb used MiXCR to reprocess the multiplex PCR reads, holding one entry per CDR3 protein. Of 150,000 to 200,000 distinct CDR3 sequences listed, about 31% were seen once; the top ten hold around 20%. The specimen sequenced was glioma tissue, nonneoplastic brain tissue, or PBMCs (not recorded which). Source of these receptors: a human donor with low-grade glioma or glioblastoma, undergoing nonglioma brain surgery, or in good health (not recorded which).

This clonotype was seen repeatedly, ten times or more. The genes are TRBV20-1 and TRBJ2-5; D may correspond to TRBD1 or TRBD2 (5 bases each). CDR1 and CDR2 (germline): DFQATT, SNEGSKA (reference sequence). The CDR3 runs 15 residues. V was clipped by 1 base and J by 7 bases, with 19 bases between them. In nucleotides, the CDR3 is TGCAGTGCTAGAGGTGATACTAGAACAGGTGTGACCCAGTACTTC. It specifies CSARGDTRTGVTQYF.

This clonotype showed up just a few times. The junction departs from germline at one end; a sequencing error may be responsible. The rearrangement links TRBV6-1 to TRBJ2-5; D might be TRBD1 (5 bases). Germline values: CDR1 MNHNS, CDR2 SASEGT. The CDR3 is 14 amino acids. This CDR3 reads CASSEQGSQGTQYF. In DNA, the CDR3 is TGTGCCAGCAGTGAACAGGGTAGCCAAGGGACCCAGTACTTC.

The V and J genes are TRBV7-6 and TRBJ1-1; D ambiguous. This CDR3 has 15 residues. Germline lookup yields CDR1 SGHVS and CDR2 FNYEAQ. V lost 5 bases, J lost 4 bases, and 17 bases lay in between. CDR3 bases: TGTGCCAGCAGCGCGCCGGGCGCTTTGAGCACTGAAGCTTTCTTT. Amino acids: CASSAPGALSTEAFF.

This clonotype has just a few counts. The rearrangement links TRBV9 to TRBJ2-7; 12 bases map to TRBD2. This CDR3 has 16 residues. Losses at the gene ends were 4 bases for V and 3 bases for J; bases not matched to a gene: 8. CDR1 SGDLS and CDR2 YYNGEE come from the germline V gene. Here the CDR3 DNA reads TGTGCCAGCAGCCTAACGCTAGCGGGAGGGCACTACGAGCAGTACTTC. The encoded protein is CASSLTLAGGHYEQYF.

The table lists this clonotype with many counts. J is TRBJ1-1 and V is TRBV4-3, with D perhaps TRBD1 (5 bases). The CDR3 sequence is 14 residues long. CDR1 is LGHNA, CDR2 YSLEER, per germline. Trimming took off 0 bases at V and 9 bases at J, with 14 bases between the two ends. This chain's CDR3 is CASSQEVGTEKAFF. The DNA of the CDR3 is TGCGCCAGCAGCCAAGAGGTTGGGACGGAGAAAGCTTTCTTT.

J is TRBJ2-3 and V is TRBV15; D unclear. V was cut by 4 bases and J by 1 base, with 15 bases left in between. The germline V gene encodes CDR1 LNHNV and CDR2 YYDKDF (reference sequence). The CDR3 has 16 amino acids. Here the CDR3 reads CATSINSGRGTDTQYF. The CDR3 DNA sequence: TGTGCCACCAGCATAAACAGTGGGCGAGGCACAGATACGCAGTATTTT.

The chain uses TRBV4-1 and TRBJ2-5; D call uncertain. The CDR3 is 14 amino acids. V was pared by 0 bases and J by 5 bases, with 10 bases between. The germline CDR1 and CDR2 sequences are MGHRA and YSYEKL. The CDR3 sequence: CASSQDWAGETQYF. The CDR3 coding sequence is TGCGCCAGCAGCCAAGATTGGGCCGGTGAGACCCAGTACTTC.

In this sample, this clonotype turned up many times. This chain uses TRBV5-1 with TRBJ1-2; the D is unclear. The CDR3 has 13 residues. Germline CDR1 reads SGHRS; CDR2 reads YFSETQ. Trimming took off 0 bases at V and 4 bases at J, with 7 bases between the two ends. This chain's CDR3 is CASSLDSSYGYTF. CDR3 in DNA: TGCGCCAGCAGCTTGGACAGTAGCTATGGCTACACCTTC.

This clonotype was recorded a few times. In DNA, the CDR3 is TGCAGCGTTATAGGGACTAGCGGTTACGAGCAGTACTTC. Its translation: CSVIGTSGYEQYF. The V and J genes are TRBV29-1 and TRBJ2-7; 11 bases fit TRBD2. V lost 5 bases, J lost 4 bases, and 4 bases stayed unmatched. The CDR3 consists of 13 residues. Germline assignment: CDR1 SQVTM and CDR2 ANQGSEA.